These T cell receptor beta chains were read from a single sample in a study of CD8+ T cells in alopecia areata. TCRdb's table, derived via immunoSEQ multiplex PCR, lists solely in-frame clones and lacks some. The sample shows about 120,000 clones, less than 75% of them seen only once. This specimen consisted of CD8+ T cells sorted from blood, obtained at week 24, from a patient treated with tofacitinib. The receptor source for this set is a human donor with alopecia areata. Both conserved end residues are part of each CDR3. Each record gives: J gene, V gene, D gene, clone size, CDR3 DNA, CDR3 protein. D genes are given only for firm matches. Rows give clone size only sometimes, using once, few, many, or a class for an expanded clone.

J: TRBJ2-7; V: TRBV5-4; D: -; size: -; DNA: TGTGCCAGCAGCTTGGGCCGGGGAGAGGCCTACGAGCAGTACTTC; CDR3: CASSLGRGEAYEQYF
J: TRBJ1-1; V: TRBV29-1; D: -; size: once; DNA: TGCAGCGTTAAATTAGCGGGGACGGAAGCTTTCTTT; CDR3: CSVKLAGTEAFF
J: TRBJ2-1; V: TRBV7-9; D: TRBD2; size: once; DNA: TGTGCCAGCAGCCATAGCGGGGGGGCCGATGAGCAGTTCTTC; CDR3: CASSHSGGADEQFF
J: TRBJ2-5; V: TRBV13; D: TRBD2; size: -; DNA: TGTGCCAGCAACCTAGCGGGGGAGGAGACCCAGTACTTC; CDR3: CASNLAGEETQYF
J: TRBJ2-3; V: TRBV2; D: -; size: -; DNA: TGTGCCAGCAGTGGACAGGAGGGTCCAGATACGCAGTATTTT; CDR3: CASSGQEGPDTQYF
J: TRBJ2-5; V: TRBV5-1; D: -; size: few; DNA: TGCGCCAGCAGCTGGGACGGATACCAAGAGACCCAGTACTTC; CDR3: CASSWDGYQETQYF
J: TRBJ1-2; V: TRBV13; D: TRBD1; size: -; DNA: TGTGCCAGCAGCGGTGGACAGGGGGGAAACAACTATGGCTACACCTTC; CDR3: CASSGGQGGNNYGYTF
J: TRBJ2-3; V: TRBV12-5; D: -; size: -; DNA: TGTGCTAGTGGTTTGGTAGGGAGTACAGATACGCAGTATTTT; CDR3: CASGLVGSTDTQYF
J: TRBJ2-7; V: TRBV25-1; D: -; size: few; DNA: TGTGCCAGCAGTTTATCCACAGGGTTCTACGAGCAGTACTTC; CDR3: CASSLSTGFYEQYF
J: TRBJ1-1; V: TRBV5-1; D: TRBD1; size: few; DNA: TGCGCCAGCAGCCCGGGGACAGGGCGGAACACTGAAGCTTTCTTT; CDR3: CASSPGTGRNTEAFF
J: TRBJ2-2; V: TRBV9; D: -; size: once; DNA: TGTGCCAGCACACGGACAGGGAGGGCCGGGGAGCTGTTTTTT; CDR3: CASTRTGRAGELFF
J: TRBJ2-7; V: TRBV27; D: -; size: few; DNA: TGTGCCAGCAGTTTATACCGGACCTACGAGCAGTACTTC; CDR3: CASSLYRTYEQYF
J: TRBJ2-1; V: TRBV13; D: -; size: -; DNA: TGTGCCAGCAGCGGATGGGGGCAGAGTGAGCAGTTCTTC; CDR3: CASSGWGQSEQFF
J: TRBJ1-5; V: TRBV18; D: -; size: -; DNA: TGTGCCAGCTCACCACGAAAGGGAGTGATAGGCAATCAGCCCCAGCATTTT; CDR3: CASSPRKGVIGNQPQHF
J: TRBJ2-5; V: TRBV27; D: -; size: -; DNA: TGTGCCAGCAGTTTATCGGGGCTTCGTGGCCAAGAGACCCAGTACTTC; CDR3: CASSLSGLRGQETQYF
J: TRBJ1-2; V: TRBV6-5; D: -; size: -; DNA: TGTGCCAGCAGTTACGAGGCGGGCGGCTATGGCTACACCTTC; CDR3: CASSYEAGGYGYTF
J: TRBJ2-7; V: TRBV11-2; D: TRBD1; size: -; DNA: TGTGCCAGCAGATCCACCGGGACAGGTTTATCCTACGAGCAGTACTTC; CDR3: CASRSTGTGLSYEQYF
J: TRBJ2-5; V: TRBV7-2; D: -; size: -; DNA: TGTGCCAGCAGCAAATTTTACCAAGAGACCCAGTACTTC; CDR3: CASSKFYQETQYF
J: TRBJ1-6; V: TRBV7-3; D: -; size: -; DNA: TGTGCCAGCAGCTGGGACCGGAATTCACCCCTCCACTTT; CDR3: CASSWDRNSPLHF
J: TRBJ2-7; V: TRBV27; D: -; size: -; DNA: TGTGCCAGCAGTTTGGTTGGGGCAGTCTACGAGCAGTACTTC; CDR3: CASSLVGAVYEQYF
J: TRBJ1-2; V: TRBV19; D: -; size: -; DNA: TGTGCCAGTAGTCTCCTGGGCGAGGGTACTAACTATGGCTACACCTTC; CDR3: CASSLLGEGTNYGYTF
J: TRBJ1-4; V: TRBV5-1; D: -; size: -; DNA: TGCGCCAGCAGCTTGGCCAGGCCCGCAACTAATGAAAAACTGTTTTTT; CDR3: CASSLARPATNEKLFF
J: TRBJ1-2; V: TRBV30; D: TRBD1; size: -; DNA: TGTGCCTCGGAACAGGGGGAGGGTGGCTACACCTTC; CDR3: CASEQGEGGYTF
J: TRBJ1-1; V: TRBV5-1; D: -; size: few; DNA: TGCGCCAGCAGCTTGGTATTCTCGACAGCGAACACTGAAGCTTTCTTT; CDR3: CASSLVFSTANTEAFF
J: TRBJ2-7; V: TRBV7-8; D: -; size: -; DNA: TGTGCCAGCAGCTTTCCTAGCTCCTACGAGCAGTACTTC; CDR3: CASSFPSSYEQYF
J: TRBJ2-7; V: TRBV13; D: -; size: few; DNA: TGTGCCAGCAGCGCCCGGGACTCCTCCTTCGAGCAGTACTTC; CDR3: CASSARDSSFEQYF
J: TRBJ2-2; V: TRBV5-6; D: -; size: -; DNA: TGTGCCAGCAGCTTGGGGGACACCGGGGAGCTGTTTTTT; CDR3: CASSLGDTGELFF
J: TRBJ1-2; V: TRBV6-5; D: -; size: -; DNA: TGTGCCAGCAGTTACTCTTCTGGAGGGTCGGTCTATGGCTACACCTTC; CDR3: CASSYSSGGSVYGYTF
J: TRBJ1-1; V: TRBV2; D: -; size: -; DNA: TGTGCCAGCAACGGCGTGTCGGCTTTCTTT; CDR3: CASNGVSAFF
J: TRBJ2-3; V: TRBV29-1; D: -; size: -; DNA: TGCAGCGTTGAAGGGACCCTTGGGGGGTCTAGCACAGATACGCAGTATTTT; CDR3: CSVEGTLGGSSTDTQYF
J: TRBJ1-5; V: TRBV10-3; D: -; size: few; DNA: TGTGCCATCAGTGAGTCTGATAGCAATCAGCCCCAGCATTTT; CDR3: CAISESDSNQPQHF
J: TRBJ1-1; V: TRBV7-2; D: -; size: -; DNA: TGTGCCAGCACCTCGAACCTGGGCACTGAAGCTTTCTTT; CDR3: CASTSNLGTEAFF
J: TRBJ2-7; V: TRBV27; D: TRBD1; size: -; DNA: TGTGCCAGCAGATTCCAGGGGGCTGGGGGGGAGCAGTACTTC; CDR3: CASRFQGAGGEQYF
J: TRBJ2-3; V: TRBV27; D: TRBD2; size: few; DNA: TGTGCCAGCAGTTTATTCAGCGGGGCGGATACGCAGTATTTT; CDR3: CASSLFSGADTQYF
J: TRBJ2-7; V: TRBV14; D: -; size: -; DNA: TGTGCCAGCAGCCCAGGGTGGGCCTACGAGCAGTACTTC; CDR3: CASSPGWAYEQYF
J: TRBJ1-5; V: TRBV27; D: -; size: -; DNA: TGTGCCAGCAGTTCCCGGGGTAGCAATCAGCCCCAGCATTTT; CDR3: CASSSRGSNQPQHF
J: TRBJ2-7; V: TRBV29-1; D: -; size: -; DNA: TGCAGCGTCCTGACAGGCCAAACCTACGAGCAGTACTTC; CDR3: CSVLTGQTYEQYF
J: TRBJ2-7; V: TRBV18; D: -; size: few; DNA: TGTGCCAGCTCACCGCGGGACCGGGGCAAAACCGGGCAGTACTTC; CDR3: CASSPRDRGKTGQYF
J: TRBJ2-7; V: TRBV13; D: -; size: -; DNA: TGTGCCAGCAGCTTAGACCCAGGGACCACCTACGAGCAGTACTTC; CDR3: CASSLDPGTTYEQYF
J: TRBJ2-2; V: TRBV30; D: -; size: -; DNA: TGTGCCTGGAGTGTGACCGGGGAGCTGTTTTTT; CDR3: CAWSVTGELFF
J: TRBJ1-4; V: TRBV4-3; D: -; size: -; DNA: TGCGCCAGCAGCCCTAGGGTGGAAGGGGGAGTAAGGGAAAAACTGTTTTTT; CDR3: CASSPRVEGGVREKLFF